This TCR beta chain was observed in a study of regulatory T cells in long-lasting Graves disease. Study at large: Freshly diagnosed Graves' patients had used antithyroid drugs for under 3 months.

In germline, CDR1 is SGHVS, CDR2 FQNEAQ. CDR3 length: 23 amino acids. The V gene lost 0 bases and the J gene lost 2 bases, with 35 bases spanning the gap. Study-wide results and limits: Peripheral blood was the sole material, not thyroid tissue.

The time point denotes: newly diagnosed GD, antithyroid drugs for less than 3 months. Preparation of the TCR library used RNA extracted from PBMCs. Doctors identified Graves' disease using the American Thyroid Association guidelines. Comment on this clonotype: The antigen remains unidentified.

Arm-PCR of CDR3 regions and iRepertoire HTBI primers were the basis on which TCR beta libraries were built. TCRdb re-called the multiplex PCR reads with MiXCR, one entry per CDR3 protein. The repertoire holds roughly 400,000 distinct CDR3 sequences, about 17% seen once, with 23% in the top ten. The sample was also linked to a second study, of T cells in Graves' hyperthyroidism and ophthalmopathy. From that second work: Graves' hyperthyroidism was deemed stable absent ophthalmopathy progression within 18 months.

The rearrangement joins TRBV7-8 to TRBJ2-7; perhaps TRBD2 as D (5 bases). The sequence was collected from a woman aged 18 to 35 with Graves disease. The source material was peripheral blood mononuclear cells (PBMCs), sampled at new diagnosis, from a patient treated with antithyroid drugs. CDR3 sequence: CASSLAPLSPRMAGSLGAYEQYF. CDR3 nucleotide sequence: TGTGCCAGCAGCTTAGCGCCTCTGAGCCCTAGGATGGCAGGCAGCTTGGGAGCCTACGAGCAGTACTTC.